The 27 T cell receptor beta chains reported below all come from one sample, sequenced in a study of blood T cell repertoires in COVID-19. Clones were sequenced by immunoSEQ multiplex PCR, and TCRdb holds only the in-frame ones, with some missing. Among about 180,000 clones listed, roughly 86% were seen once. Sequencing was performed on PBMCs or T cells enriched from blood (not recorded which). The receptors originated from a woman in her 30s who had recovered from COVID-19.

The V and J genes are TRBV2 and TRBJ1-2; 8 bases fit TRBD1. Germline lookup yields CDR1 SNHLY and CDR2 FYNNEI. After removal of 7 bases from V and 8 bases from J, the junction contained 6 bases not matched to a gene. The CDR3 consists of 12 residues. CDR3 sequence (DNA): TGTGCCAGCAAACAGGGGGTGAGCGGCTACACCTTC. Residues: CASKQGVSGYTF.

This clone appeared once. The chain links TRBV28 to TRBJ2-7; possible D gene TRBD2, 7 bases. There are 14 residues in the CDR3. Germline V lookup: CDR1 MDHEN, CDR2 SYDVKM. Deletions cut 10 bases from V and 4 bases from J, with 20 bases between. CDR3 sequence: CATGGRENGYEQYF. In DNA, the CDR3 is TGTGCCACCGGGGGGCGGGAGAATGGGTACGAGCAGTACTTC.

The chain combines TRBV5-1 with TRBJ1-2, with 7 bases identical to TRBD1. Germline loops: CDR1 SGHRS, CDR2 YFSETQ. Unmatched junction bases numbered 2, after V lost 0 bases and J lost 3 bases. The CDR3 has 14 amino acids. This CDR3 is CASSLDRGDYGYTF. Here the CDR3 DNA reads TGCGCCAGCAGCTTGGACAGGGGAGACTATGGCTACACCTTC.

V is TRBV3-1 (or the pseudogene TRBV3-2) and J is TRBJ2-7; no firm D call. The ends were cut back, 10 bases at V and 2 bases at J, with 15 bases in the middle. CDR3 length: 13 residues. Germline CDR1 LGHDT, CDR2 YNNKEL (reference sequence). CDR3 coding DNA: TGTGCCACTGCCCTGGGCGTCACCTACGAGCAGTACTTC. Its translation: CATALGVTYEQYF.

The chain joins TRBV4-1 to TRBJ2-7; the match to TRBD1 covers 8 bases. CDR3 length: 14 residues. CDR1 MGHRA and CDR2 YSYEKL come from the germline V gene. Germline trimming cut 5 bases from V and 5 bases from J; bases unmatched to any gene: 8. The CDR3 loop is CASSYRTGTDEQYF. As DNA, the CDR3 is TGCGCCAGCAGCTACCGGACAGGGACCGACGAGCAGTACTTC.

In this sample, this clone turned up a few times. The V gene is TRBV10-3, the J gene TRBJ1-1, with 7 bases fitting TRBD1. V shed 4 bases, J shed 1 base, and the junction held 0 bases outside the gene matches. The germline V gene encodes CDR1 ENHRY and CDR2 SYGVKD. The CDR3 covers 13 residues. CDR3 in amino acids: CAISGQGNTEAFF. The CDR3 region has the DNA TGTGCCATCAGTGGACAGGGGAACACTGAAGCTTTCTTT.

V usage is TRBV5-6 and J usage is TRBJ2-1, with D uncertain. Germline V lookup: CDR1 SGHDT, CDR2 YYEEEE. Trimming took 3 bases from V and 6 from J, leaving 7 bases between them. The CDR3 has 12 residues. The CDR3 DNA is TGTGCCAGCAGCTCCAGTCCCAATGAGCAGTTCTTC. It is translated as CASSSSPNEQFF.

This rearrangement joins TRBV24-1 to TRBJ2-3; TRBD1 matches at 9 bases. The germline V gene encodes CDR1 KGHDR and CDR2 SFDVKD. V lost 7 bases, J lost 2 bases, and 9 bases stayed unmatched. This CDR3 contains 16 residues. CDR3 region: CATSDAGQGNTDTQYF. DNA of the CDR3: TGTGCCACCAGCGACGCCGGACAGGGGAACACAGATACGCAGTATTTT.

The sample holds a few counts of this clone. The V call is TRBV3-1 (or the pseudogene TRBV3-2), the J call TRBJ1-4; TRBD1 matches at 9 bases. CDR1 and CDR2 (germline): LGHDT, YNNKEL (reference sequence). The CDR3 covers 17 residues. V lost 3 bases, J lost 7 bases, and 12 bases stayed unmatched. CDR3 sequence (DNA): TGTGCCAGCAGCCACGATACCACAGGGGGCCTGATTGAAAAACTGTTTTTT. It codes for CASSHDTTGGLIEKLFF.

The chain has TRBV27 and TRBJ2-1, with a weak D call TRBD1 (7 bases). V shed 3 bases and J shed 7 bases, with 13 bases lying between them. Germline V gives CDR1 MNHEY, CDR2 SMNVEV (reference sequence). The CDR3 consists of 14 residues. The CDR3 DNA sequence: TGTGCCAGCAGTTTCAACAGGGGAGGAAATGAGCAGTTCTTC. Translation gives CASSFNRGGNEQFF.

This chain uses TRBV3-1 (or the pseudogene TRBV3-2) with TRBJ1-5, with 10 nucleotides matching TRBD1. This CDR3 contains 15 residues. J was trimmed by 4 bases and V by 3 bases; bases with no gene match: 3. Germline loops: CDR1 LGHDT, CDR2 YNNKEL (reference sequence). CDR3 coding DNA: TGTGCCAGCAGCCAGAGGGGACAGGGGAATCAGCCCCAGCATTTT. Protein sequence: CASSQRGQGNQPQHF.

The rearrangement links TRBV5-1 to TRBJ2-3, with 7 bases lining up with TRBD2. Germline CDR1 SGHRS, CDR2 YFSETQ. J lost 0 bases, V lost 1 base, and 5 bases had no gene match. CDR3 length: 16 amino acids. CDR3 nucleotides: TGCGCCAGCAGCTTGACTAGCGCAATAAGCACAGATACGCAGTATTTT. Protein product: CASSLTSAISTDTQYF. Together with reference TRBV5-1 and TRBJ2-3, the CDR3 gives the full variable domain: KAGVTQTPRYLIKTRGQQVTLSCSPISGHRSVSWYQQTPGQGLQFLFEYFSETQRNKGNFPGRFSGRQFSNSRSEMNVSTLELGDSALYLCASSLTSAISTDTQYFGPGTRLTVL.

The genes are TRBV7-9 and TRBJ2-2, with 8 bases identical to TRBD1. Germline lookup yields CDR1 SEHNR and CDR2 FQNEAQ (reference sequence). Trimming cost V 6 bases and J 6 bases; bases outside gene matches: 9. CDR3 length equals 15 residues. CDR3 amino acids: CASSDYRGTAGELFF. The CDR3 nucleotides read TGTGCCAGCAGTGATTACAGGGGGACGGCCGGGGAGCTGTTTTTT.

This chain uses TRBV30 with TRBJ2-5; perhaps TRBD1 as D (5 bases). The V end lost 2 bases, the J end lost 5 bases, and 9 bases lay between the germline ends. CDR3 size: 12 residues. Germline values: CDR1 GTSNPN, CDR2 SVGIG (reference sequence). For the CDR3, the DNA is TGTGCCTGGAGTCTAGGGGCCGAGACCCAGTACTTC. As protein: CAWSLGAETQYF.

The V gene is TRBV4-1, the J gene TRBJ2-1, with D possibly matching TRBD2 (6 bases). Germline V gene sequence: CDR1 MGHRA, CDR2 YSYEKL. With 1 base removed from V and 6 bases from J, the gap between germline ends came to 16 bases. The CDR3 consists of 16 residues. As DNA, the CDR3 is TGCGCCAGCAGCCAAGCCCAGGGATTCGGGGGCAATGAGCAGTTCTTC. Encoded protein: CASSQAQGFGGNEQFF.

The rearrangement links TRBV5-1 to TRBJ1-5, with TRBD1 as a possible D gene (6 bases). Germline values: CDR1 SGHRS, CDR2 YFSETQ. V was trimmed by 1 base and J by 7 bases, leaving 15 bases between them. The CDR3 runs to 15 residues. Here the CDR3 reads CASSLRGGERQPQHF. CDR3 DNA: TGCGCCAGCAGCTTGAGAGGGGGGGAGCGACAGCCCCAGCATTTT.

The chain has TRBV3-1 (or the pseudogene TRBV3-2) and TRBJ2-7; 7 bases match TRBD2. V lost 2 bases, J lost 0 bases, and 1 base stayed unmatched. This CDR3 contains 14 residues. Germline V gene data show CDR1 as LGHDT and CDR2 as YNNKEL (reference sequence). In DNA, the CDR3 is TGTGCCAGCAGCCAATGGGGGGGCTCCTACGAGCAGTACTTC. Amino acid sequence: CASSQWGGSYEQYF.

This clone has only a few counts. The chain links TRBV7-6 to TRBJ2-3, with TRBD1 as a possible D gene (6 bases). Trimming cost V 2 bases and J 0 bases, with 15 bases left between them. This CDR3 has 17 residues. CDR1 SGHVS and CDR2 FNYEAQ come from the germline V gene. CDR3 in amino acids: CASSLKGSGASTDTQYF. CDR3 nucleotides: TGTGCCAGCAGCTTAAAGGGTTCAGGGGCAAGCACAGATACGCAGTATTTT.

This clone was recorded only once. This sequence joins TRBV12-5 and TRBJ1-3; D perhaps matches TRBD1 (6 bases). Germline CDR1 LGHNT, CDR2 FRNRAP. This CDR3 is built from 16 residues. V lost 7 bases, J lost 0 bases, and 16 bases lay in between. CDR3: CASAAVSGDSGNTIYF. DNA of the CDR3: TGTGCTAGTGCAGCGGTCTCAGGGGACTCTGGAAACACCATATATTTT. Together with reference TRBV12-5 and TRBJ1-3, the CDR3 gives the full variable domain: DARVTQTPRHKVTEMGQEVTMRCQPILGHNTVFWYRQTMMQGLELLAYFRNRAPLDDSGMPKDRFSAEMPDATLATLKIQPSEPRDSAVYFCASAAVSGDSGNTIYFGEGSWLTVV.

The chain joins TRBV18 to TRBJ2-7; 8 bases line up with TRBD2. The CDR3 contains 15 residues. V lost 3 bases, J lost 7 bases, and 11 bases stayed unmatched. CDR1 is KGHSH and CDR2 is LQKENI in the germline V gene. Here the CDR3 reads CASSPLQGAGGEQYF. Here the CDR3 DNA reads TGTGCCAGCTCACCTCTACAGGGCGCGGGAGGTGAGCAGTACTTC.

As to this clone: It is unclear where the CDR3 begins or ends on the DNA, so no DNA is shown, and the CDR3 is as TCRdb lists it. V usage is TRBV27 and J usage is TRBJ2-1; the D segment call TRBD2 is taken from the table without a DNA check. Both ends counted, the CDR3 spans 13 residues. Germline values: CDR1 MNHEY, CDR2 SMNVEV (reference sequence). The CDR3 is CASSRQVASGAFF.

This chain links TRBV6-5 with TRBJ2-7; 7 nucleotides match TRBD1. This CDR3 is built from 14 residues. Germline CDR1 and CDR2: MNHEY and SVGAGI. V gave up 4 bases and J gave up 2 bases; unmatched junction bases: 5. The CDR3 bases are TGTGCCAGCAGTTCGGGACAGATCACCTACGAGCAGTACTTC. It yields the protein CASSSGQITYEQYF.

This clone was observed at least ten times. The rearrangement links TRBV14 to TRBJ2-3; TRBD2 matches at 9 bases. The germline CDR1 and CDR2 sequences are SGHDN and FVKESK. The junction had 5 bases not matched to a gene; V was cut back by 3 bases and J by 4 bases. CDR3 size: 15 residues. Here the CDR3 reads CASSHGTSLSDTQYF. DNA of the CDR3: TGTGCCAGCAGCCATGGGACTAGCTTGTCAGATACGCAGTATTTT.

The rearrangement uses TRBV25-1 and TRBJ1-4, with a tentative D call TRBD1 (5 bases). This CDR3 spans 14 amino acids. V was cut by 1 base and J by 4 bases, with 7 bases left in between. The germline V gene has CDR1 MGHDK and CDR2 SYGVNS. The CDR3 is CASSESQGNEKLFF. The CDR3 DNA sequence: TGTGCCAGCAGTGAATCCCAGGGTAATGAAAAACTGTTTTTT.

The chain links TRBV4-1 to TRBJ2-2; 13 bases line up with TRBD2. The J segment lost 3 bases and the V segment lost 3 bases, leaving 4 bases of the junction unmatched. CDR1 and CDR2 from the germline V gene are MGHRA and YSYEKL. The CDR3 is 17 residues long. CDR3 DNA: TGCGCCAGCAGCCAGAGGACTAGCGGGAGCGACACCGGGGAGCTGTTTTTT. It codes for CASSQRTSGSDTGELFF.

The V and J genes are TRBV16 and TRBJ2-7; a weak D match, TRBD1 (6 bases). CDR1 is KGHSY, CDR2 FQNENV, per germline. The ends were cut back, 3 bases at V and 4 bases at J, with 19 bases in the middle. The CDR3 consists of 16 residues. The chain's CDR3 is CASSHITGTIFYEQYF. The CDR3 region has the DNA TGTGCCAGCAGCCATATCACAGGGACCATCTTTTACGAGCAGTACTTC.

V usage is TRBV3-1 (or the pseudogene TRBV3-2) and J usage is TRBJ2-7; D is possibly TRBD1 (5 bases). The CDR3 runs 15 residues. Germline V gene sequence: CDR1 LGHDT, CDR2 YNNKEL (reference sequence). The V gene lost 4 bases and the J gene lost 0 bases, with 13 bases spanning the gap. The DNA for the CDR3 is TGTGCCAGCAGCCTCTACAGGAAAAGCTCCTACGAGCAGTACTTC. It encodes CASSLYRKSSYEQYF.